The 18 T cell receptor beta chains in this list originate from one sample, sequenced in a study of cytomegalovirus exposure and HLA in healthy donors. Primers for the PCR totalled 60 Vbeta and 13 Jbeta. Method: immunoSEQ multiplex PCR; TCRdb's copy keeps in-frame clones and lacks some. The sample lists some 92,000 clones, more than 70% occurring once. The sequenced material came from PBMCs. The receptor source for this set is a man younger than 35 in good health and CMV-seropositive.

The V call is TRBV5-1, the J call TRBJ2-5, with 7 bases lining up with TRBD2. V gave up 6 bases and J gave up 0 bases; unmatched junction bases: 8. The CDR3 totals 15 residues. Germline CDR1 and CDR2: SGHRS and YFSETQ. The chain's CDR3 is CASKPGLSYQETQYF. The DNA of the CDR3 is TGCGCCAGCAAACCGGGACTAAGTTACCAAGAGACCCAGTACTTC.

The chain has TRBV7-3 and TRBJ2-7; the D gene is possibly TRBD1 (7 bases). V was shortened by 2 bases and J by 5 bases, with 16 bases between the two germline ends. The CDR3 totals 15 residues. Germline-derived CDR1 and CDR2 are SGHTA and FQGTGA. CDR3 bases: TGTGCCAGCAGCTTAGGTTCAGGGGGGAAGAACGAGCAGTACTTC. It specifies CASSLGSGGKNEQYF.

This clone was detected a few times. This rearrangement joins TRBV30 to TRBJ1-5; perhaps TRBD1 as D (5 bases). The V gene lost 3 bases and the J gene lost 0 bases, with 6 bases spanning the gap. CDR1 and CDR2 from the germline V gene are GTSNPN and SVGIG (reference sequence). The CDR3 spans 13 residues. The CDR3 loop reads CAWSRDSNQPQHF. DNA for the CDR3: TGTGCCTGGAGCAGGGATAGCAATCAGCCCCAGCATTTT.

The gene calls are TRBV5-1 and TRBJ2-5; 9 bases map to TRBD1. The CDR3 has 16 amino acids. Germline trimming cut 1 base from V and 5 bases from J; bases unmatched to any gene: 9. CDR1 is SGHRS and CDR2 is YFSETQ in the germline V gene. CDR3 DNA sequence: TGCGCCAGCAGCTTGTCGGGGACAGGGATTAGGGAGACCCAGTACTTC. Protein sequence: CASSLSGTGIRETQYF. Using reference TRBV5-1 and TRBJ2-5 for the parts outside the CDR3, the full variable domain is KAGVTQTPRYLIKTRGQQVTLSCSPISGHRSVSWYQQTPGQGLQFLFEYFSETQRNKGNFPGRFSGRQFSNSRSEMNVSTLELGDSALYLCASSLSGTGIRETQYFGPGTRLLVL.

This clone has a single count. The chain uses TRBV4-1 and TRBJ1-6; 9 bases fit TRBD1. In germline, CDR1 is MGHRA, CDR2 YSYEKL. The CDR3 has 16 amino acids. V was clipped by 0 bases and J by 11 bases; unmatched bases: 8. The CDR3 loop reads CASSQDRGTGNPPLHF. In nucleotides, the CDR3 is TGCGCCAGCAGCCAAGATAGAGGGACAGGGAATCCACCCCTCCACTTT.

The V call is TRBV28, the J call TRBJ1-4, with 7 bases identical to TRBD1. CDR3 length: 16 residues. V was clipped by 6 bases and J by 0 bases; unmatched bases: 7. Germline V gene lookup returns CDR1 MDHEN and CDR2 SYDVKM. The CDR3 bases are TGTGCCAGCAGCCCAGGACAGGTCGCAACTAATGAAAAACTGTTTTTT. It encodes CASSPGQVATNEKLFF.

This clone was seen more than once but under ten times. This chain joins TRBV7-6 and TRBJ2-7; 10 bases match TRBD1. J was trimmed by 4 bases and V by 4 bases; bases with no gene match: 1. The CDR3 is made up of 13 amino acids. Germline CDR1 is SGHVS and CDR2 is FNYEAQ. Written as DNA, the CDR3 is TGTGCCAGCAGCTGGGGACAGGGGTACGAGCAGTACTTC. Its translation: CASSWGQGYEQYF.

V and J are TRBV5-6 and TRBJ1-3; tentative D call: TRBD1 (6 bases). Germline CDR1 and CDR2: SGHDT and YYEEEE. This CDR3 is built from 15 residues. Trimming took off 3 bases at V and 0 bases at J, with 10 bases between the two ends. The CDR3 region has the DNA TGTGCCAGCAGCTCTAGGGGGTACTCTGGAAACACCATATATTTT. Translating it yields CASSSRGYSGNTIYF.

The rearrangement uses TRBV7-8 and TRBJ2-3; D is undetermined. The CDR3 has 12 amino acids. V lost 0 bases, J lost 13 bases, and 11 bases lay in between. In germline, CDR1 is SGHVS, CDR2 FQNEAQ. The CDR3 region has the DNA TGTGCCAGCAGCTTAGCGCTGGGTGAGGAGTATTTT. This codes for CASSLALGEEYF.

In its sample, this clone was seen a few times. The chain links TRBV6-7 to TRBJ1-2; the D gene is possibly TRBD1 (5 bases). TRBV6-7 is filed as an ORF, its function uncertain. The CDR3 spans 19 residues. V was trimmed by 5 bases and J by 0 bases, leaving 25 bases between them. The CDR3 loop is CASSPRPHRTQDTNYGYTF. In DNA form, the CDR3 reads TGTGCCAGCAGTCCTCGCCCTCACCGGACACAAGATACTAACTATGGCTACACCTTC.

V is TRBV30 and J is TRBJ2-3; 11 bases line up with TRBD2. V trimming: 3 bases; J trimming: 4 bases; junction bases outside the gene matches: 3. The length of the CDR3 is 14 residues. The V gene's germline CDR1 is GTSNPN and CDR2 SVGIG (reference sequence). The CDR3 is CAWRLAGGPDTQYF. The CDR3, as DNA: TGTGCCTGGAGGCTAGCGGGAGGCCCAGATACGCAGTATTTT.

This chain links TRBV15 with TRBJ1-3; no clear D gene. V lost 3 bases to trimming and J lost 2 bases, with 14 bases between them. The CDR3 has 16 amino acids. Germline values: CDR1 LNHNV, CDR2 YYDKDF (reference sequence). The CDR3, as DNA: TGTGCCACCAGCAGGAGGAAGGGAGTTACTGGAAACACCATATATTTT. Encoded protein: CATSRRKGVTGNTIYF.

This clone was detected only once. This chain uses TRBV5-4 with TRBJ1-1, with TRBD1 matching 8 bases. Looked up from germline, CDR1 is SGHNT and CDR2 is YYREEE (reference sequence). This CDR3 is built from 16 residues. The V segment lost 0 bases and the J segment 5 bases; nucleotides outside the gene matches: 9. This chain's CDR3 is CASSLARGLLRTEAFF. The CDR3, as DNA: TGTGCCAGCAGCTTGGCCAGGGGGCTGTTGAGGACTGAAGCTTTCTTT.

This chain links TRBV10-3 with TRBJ1-2; TRBD1 is a possible D gene (5 bases). This CDR3 comprises 12 residues. The germline V gene has CDR1 ENHRY and CDR2 SYGVKD. The V gene lost 4 bases and the J gene lost 7 bases, with 10 bases spanning the gap. As DNA, the CDR3 is TGTGCCATCAGTGCCAGGGACTCTGGCTACACCTTC. Encoded protein: CAISARDSGYTF.

The chain uses TRBV2 and TRBJ1-1; TRBD1 matches 9 bases. The germline V gene has CDR1 SNHLY and CDR2 FYNNEI. Losses at the gene ends were 4 bases for V and 5 bases for J; bases not matched to a gene: 5. This CDR3 comprises 14 residues. CDR3 bases: TGTGCCAGCAGTGGACGACAGGGGGGGACTGAAGCTTTCTTT. It is translated as CASSGRQGGTEAFF.

CDR3 sequence reads: CASSTVGTVSYEQYF. In nucleotides, the CDR3 is TGTGCCAGCAGTACGGTCGGGACAGTCTCCTACGAGCAGTACTTC. The rearrangement links TRBV28 to TRBJ2-7; 7 bases line up with TRBD1. The germline V gene encodes CDR1 MDHEN and CDR2 SYDVKM. This CDR3 has 15 residues. The V gene end was trimmed by 5 bases and the J gene end by 0 bases; junction bases not matched to a gene: 7.

CDR3 nucleotides: TGTGCCAGCAGTGGGGGACAGGGCACTGAAGCTTTCTTT. Protein sequence: CASSGGQGTEAFF. The V and J genes are TRBV28 and TRBJ1-1; 9 bases agree with TRBD1. Germline-derived CDR1 and CDR2 are MDHEN and SYDVKM. The CDR3 covers 13 residues. The J segment lost 4 bases and the V segment lost 5 bases, leaving 2 bases of the junction unmatched.

The J gene is TRBJ2-1, the V gene TRBV6-4; TRBD2 aligns across 11 bases. Germline CDR1 reads MRHNA; CDR2 reads SNTAGT. Trimming at V came to 2 bases and at J to 9 bases, leaving 12 bases not matched to a gene. This CDR3 contains 17 residues. CDR3 nucleotides: TGTGCCAGCAGTGACCCAACCGGACTAGCGGGTTTAATTGAGCAGTTCTTC. This translates into CASSDPTGLAGLIEQFF.